A selection of T cell receptor beta chains follows, all from one sample in a study of blood T cells in healthy people across ages. TCRdb re-called the 5' RACE reads with MiXCR, one entry per CDR3 protein. The table has 1,500,000 or so distinct CDR3 sequences, roughly 43% seen once. The sequenced sample consisted of blood. All receptors derive from a woman aged 18-29 years in good health. The CDR3 runs from the conserved cysteine through the conserved F or W. A D gene is named only where the DNA matches it firmly. The size entry is marked missing in some rows and otherwise reads once, few, many or a size class.

v_gene	abundance	j_gene	len	d_gene	CDR3aa	CDR3nt
TRBV4-3	few	TRBJ2-7	11	NA	CASSAGNEQYF	TGCGCCAGCAGTGCAGGGAACGAGCAGTACTTC
TRBV4-3	NA	TRBJ2-3	17	TRBD2	CASSQGRLAGFTDTQYF	TGCGCCAGCAGCCAAGGGCGGCTAGCGGGTTTCACAGATACGCAGTATTTT
TRBV10-3	few	TRBJ2-7	15	NA	CAISEAGQGAYEQYF	TGTGCCATCAGTGAGGCGGGTCAGGGCGCCTACGAGCAGTACTTC
TRBV11-3	few	TRBJ2-1	13	NA	CASSGIYNGEQFF	TGTGCCAGCAGCGGCATCTACAATGGTGAGCAGTTCTTC
TRBV4-1	NA	TRBJ1-1	16	TRBD1	CASSPGQGLKNTEAFF	TGCGCCAGCAGCCCCGGACAGGGGCTAAAGAACACTGAAGCTTTCTTT
TRBV6-5	NA	TRBJ1-2	14	NA	CATLLREASYGYTF	TGTGCCACCCTACTTCGGGAGGCTAGCTATGGCTACACCTTC
TRBV9	few	TRBJ2-5	15	NA	CASSVAPNGDETQYF	TGTGCCAGCAGCGTAGCTCCAAACGGGGATGAGACCCAGTACTTC
TRBV12-3/TRBV12-4	few	TRBJ2-3	16	TRBD2	CASTPTSGRAIDTQYF	TGTGCCAGCACCCCGACTAGCGGGAGGGCCATAGATACGCAGTATTTT
TRBV6-2/TRBV6-3	NA	TRBJ2-1	13	NA	CASKMGIYNEQFF	TGTGCCAGCAAAATGGGAATCTACAATGAGCAGTTCTTC
TRBV18	NA	TRBJ2-3	14	TRBD2	CASSRTRGADTQYF	TGTGCCAGCTCACGGACTAGGGGTGCAGATACGCAGTATTTT
TRBV2	NA	TRBJ2-7	15	NA	CASKPGWIDSREQYF	TGTGCCAGCAAGCCGGGGTGGATAGATAGCCGCGAGCAGTACTTC
TRBV10-3	few	TRBJ2-7	16	TRBD2	CAISESGASGYYEQYF	TGTGCCATCAGTGAGTCGGGCGCTAGCGGATACTACGAGCAGTACTTC
TRBV20-1	few	TRBJ2-1	16	NA	CSARDTFRGSYNEQFF	TGCAGTGCTAGAGATACCTTCCGGGGGTCCTACAATGAGCAGTTCTTC
TRBV7-9	few	TRBJ2-6	16	NA	CASSAQGLGGANVLTF	TGTGCCAGCAGCGCTCAGGGCTTAGGAGGGGCCAACGTCCTGACTTTC
TRBV6-2/TRBV6-3	NA	TRBJ1-5	14	NA	CASSTRGENQPQHF	TGTGCCAGCAGTACCCGGGGGGAGAATCAGCCCCAGCATTTT
TRBV6-5	few	TRBJ2-3	15	NA	CASSYSNRGTDTQYF	TGTGCCAGCAGTTACTCTAATCGGGGCACAGATACGCAGTATTTT
TRBV6-2/TRBV6-3	NA	TRBJ2-3	15	NA	CASSYLEAGGDTQYF	TGTGCCAGCAGTTACCTCGAAGCTGGAGGAGATACGCAGTATTTT
TRBV6-5	few	TRBJ2-5	13	TRBD2	CASSYGLAKTQYF	TGTGCCAGCAGTTATGGACTAGCAAAGACCCAGTACTTC
TRBV20-1	NA	TRBJ2-5	14	TRBD1	CSAPDRGGGETQYF	TGCAGTGCTCCGGACAGGGGAGGAGGAGAGACCCAGTACTTC
TRBV7-9	NA	TRBJ2-5	14	TRBD2	CASSILAGAETQYF	TGTGCCAGCAGCATTCTAGCGGGAGCGGAGACCCAGTACTTC
TRBV12-3/TRBV12-4	NA	TRBJ2-5	18	TRBD2	CASSLNRALAGGKETQYF	TGTGCCAGCAGTTTAAACAGGGCCCTAGCGGGAGGGAAAGAGACCCAGTACTTC
TRBV29-1	NA	TRBJ2-7	12	NA	CSVRQDPYEQYF	TGCAGCGTCCGACAGGACCCCTACGAGCAGTACTTC
TRBV10-3	NA	TRBJ2-5	15	NA	CAISESRTYGETQYF	TGTGCCATCAGTGAGTCGAGAACATACGGCGAGACCCAGTACTTC
TRBV29-1	few	TRBJ2-1	15	NA	CSVALRLAPRNEQFF	TGCAGCGTTGCACTAAGGCTAGCCCCGCGCAATGAGCAGTTCTTC
TRBV18	few	TRBJ2-1	20	TRBD2	CASSPRTSGTSGMAGNEQFF	TGTGCCAGCTCACCAAGGACATCCGGGACTAGCGGGATGGCCGGGAATGAGCAGTTCTTC
TRBV6-6	NA	TRBJ1-2	15	TRBD1	CASSSHRTGGDGYTF	TGTGCCAGCAGTAGTCACCGGACAGGGGGCGATGGCTACACCTTC
TRBV12-3/TRBV12-4	many	TRBJ2-1	16	TRBD1	CASSKTGTGNYNEQFF	TGTGCCAGCAGTAAGACCGGGACAGGTAACTACAATGAGCAGTTCTTC
TRBV3-1	NA	TRBJ2-3	16	TRBD2	CASSPNPIGGADTQYF	TGTGCCAGCAGCCCGAACCCAATCGGGGGGGCAGATACGCAGTATTTT
TRBV2	few	TRBJ1-1	13	NA	CASSKEGYTEAFF	TGTGCCAGCAGTAAAGAGGGATACACTGAAGCTTTCTTT
TRBV5-4	NA	TRBJ2-1	16	TRBD2	CASSLRRDSGVYEQFF	TGTGCCAGCAGCTTGAGAAGGGATAGCGGGGTGTATGAGCAGTTCTTC
TRBV5-1	NA	TRBJ2-7	17	TRBD2	CASSLVGLADSSYEQYF	TGCGCCAGCAGCTTGGTGGGACTAGCGGACAGCTCCTACGAGCAGTACTTC
TRBV7-8	NA	TRBJ2-4	19	NA	CASSLAPRPLQGSKNIQYF	TGTGCCAGCAGCTTAGCGCCTCGGCCATTACAGGGTTCCAAAAACATTCAGTACTTC
TRBV7-2	NA	TRBJ2-3	14	NA	CASSHPGTTDTQYF	TGTGCCAGCAGCCATCCCGGGACGACAGATACGCAGTATTTT
TRBV6-5	NA	TRBJ2-7	14	TRBD1	CASSRGQVYYEQYF	TGTGCCAGCAGCCGAGGACAGGTCTACTACGAGCAGTACTTC
TRBV4-2	few	TRBJ1-1	14	TRBD1	CASSQVQGITEAFF	TGTGCCAGCAGCCAGGTACAGGGGATCACTGAAGCTTTCTTT
TRBV7-2	NA	TRBJ2-1	16	TRBD1	CASSLVETGAYNEQFF	TGTGCCAGCAGCTTAGTTGAGACAGGGGCCTACAATGAGCAGTTCTTC
TRBV7-9	NA	TRBJ2-7	15	TRBD1	CASSHNRDSSYEQYF	TGTGCCAGCAGCCATAACCGGGACAGCTCCTACGAGCAGTACTTC
TRBV9	few	TRBJ2-3	17	NA	CASSVGWSQGVTDTQYF	TGTGCCAGCAGCGTAGGCTGGAGTCAGGGAGTCACAGATACGCAGTATTTT
TRBV7-6	few	TRBJ2-7	13	NA	CASGGSPDYEQYF	TGTGCCAGCGGCGGGTCACCCGATTACGAGCAGTACTTC
TRBV6-1	NA	TRBJ1-5	16	NA	CASSDVRSGLYQPQHF	TGTGCCAGCAGTGACGTCCGTTCAGGGTTATATCAGCCCCAGCATTTT
TRBV6-2/TRBV6-3	many	TRBJ1-1	14	NA	CASSGQTGNTEAFF	TGTGCCAGCAGCGGGCAGACAGGGAACACTGAAGCTTTCTTT
TRBV4-3	NA	TRBJ1-2	14	NA	CASSQVGGPYGYTF	TGCGCCAGCAGCCAAGTGGGGGGTCCCTATGGCTACACCTTC
TRBV4-1	once	TRBJ2-1	15	NA	CASSPIGLAQETQFF	TGCGCCAGCAGCCCCATCGGGCTAGCGCAAGAGACCCAGTTCTTC
TRBV9	NA	TRBJ2-1	15	NA	CASSVATGSYNEQFF	TGTGCCAGCAGCGTAGCTACAGGCTCCTACAATGAGCAGTTCTTC
TRBV29-1	NA	TRBJ1-2	14	NA	CSVEDIQEGYGYTF	TGCAGCGTTGAAGATATACAGGAGGGCTATGGCTACACCTTC